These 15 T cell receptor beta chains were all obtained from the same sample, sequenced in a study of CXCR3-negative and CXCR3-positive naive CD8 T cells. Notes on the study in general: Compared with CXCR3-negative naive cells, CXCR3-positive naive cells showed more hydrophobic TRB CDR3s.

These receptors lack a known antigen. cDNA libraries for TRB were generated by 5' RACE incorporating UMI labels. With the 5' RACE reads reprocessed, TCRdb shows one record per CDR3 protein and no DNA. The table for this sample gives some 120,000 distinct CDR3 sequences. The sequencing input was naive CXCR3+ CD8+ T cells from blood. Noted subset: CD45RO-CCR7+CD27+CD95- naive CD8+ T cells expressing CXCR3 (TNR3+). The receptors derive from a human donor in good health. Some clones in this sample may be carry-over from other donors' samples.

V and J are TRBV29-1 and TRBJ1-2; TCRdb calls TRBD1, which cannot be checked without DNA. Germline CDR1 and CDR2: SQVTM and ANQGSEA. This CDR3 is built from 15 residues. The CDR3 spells CSVLRPGGRDYGYTF.

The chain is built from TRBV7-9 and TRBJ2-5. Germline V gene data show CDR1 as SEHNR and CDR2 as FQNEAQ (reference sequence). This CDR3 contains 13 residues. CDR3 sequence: CASSRGFDETQYF.

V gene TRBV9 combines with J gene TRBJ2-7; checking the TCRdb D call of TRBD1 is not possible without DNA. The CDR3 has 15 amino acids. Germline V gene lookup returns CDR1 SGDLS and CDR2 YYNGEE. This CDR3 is CASSVAGTTSYEQYF.

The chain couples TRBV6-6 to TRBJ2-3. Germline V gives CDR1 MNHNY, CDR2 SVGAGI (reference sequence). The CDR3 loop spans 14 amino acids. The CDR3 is CASSYSDGADTQYF.

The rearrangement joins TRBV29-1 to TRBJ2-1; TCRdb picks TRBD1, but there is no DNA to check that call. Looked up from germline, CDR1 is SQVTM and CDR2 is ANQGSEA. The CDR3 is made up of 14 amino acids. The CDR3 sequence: CSVPIQGGANEQFF.

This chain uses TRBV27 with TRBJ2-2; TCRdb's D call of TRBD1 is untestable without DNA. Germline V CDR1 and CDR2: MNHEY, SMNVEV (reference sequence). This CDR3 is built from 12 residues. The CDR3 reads CASGPRGGELFF.

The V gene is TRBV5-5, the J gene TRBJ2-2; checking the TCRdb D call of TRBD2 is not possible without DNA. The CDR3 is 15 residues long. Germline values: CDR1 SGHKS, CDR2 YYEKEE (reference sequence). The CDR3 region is CASSLSGRSTGELFF.

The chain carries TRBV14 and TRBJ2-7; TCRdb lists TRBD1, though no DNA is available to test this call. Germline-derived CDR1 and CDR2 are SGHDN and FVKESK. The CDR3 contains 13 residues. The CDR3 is CASSQVGGHEQYF.

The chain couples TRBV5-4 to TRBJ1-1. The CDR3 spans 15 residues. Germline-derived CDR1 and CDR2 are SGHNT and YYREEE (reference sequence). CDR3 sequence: CASSQRTGGDTEAFF.

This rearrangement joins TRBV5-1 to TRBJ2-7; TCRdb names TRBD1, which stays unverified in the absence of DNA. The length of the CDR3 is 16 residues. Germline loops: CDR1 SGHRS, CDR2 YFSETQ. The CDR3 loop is CASSPTPGTPTYEQYF.

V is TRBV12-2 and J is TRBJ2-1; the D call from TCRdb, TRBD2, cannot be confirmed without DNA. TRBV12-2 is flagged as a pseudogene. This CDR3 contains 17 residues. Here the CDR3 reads CASPGELASFPYNEQFF.

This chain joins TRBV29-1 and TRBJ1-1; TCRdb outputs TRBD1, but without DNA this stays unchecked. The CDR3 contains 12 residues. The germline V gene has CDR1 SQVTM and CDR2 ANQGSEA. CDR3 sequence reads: CSVDYRELGAFF.

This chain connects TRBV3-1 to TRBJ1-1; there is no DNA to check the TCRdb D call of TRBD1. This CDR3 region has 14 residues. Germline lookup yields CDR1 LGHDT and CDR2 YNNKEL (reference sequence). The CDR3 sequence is CASSLGTLNTEAFF.

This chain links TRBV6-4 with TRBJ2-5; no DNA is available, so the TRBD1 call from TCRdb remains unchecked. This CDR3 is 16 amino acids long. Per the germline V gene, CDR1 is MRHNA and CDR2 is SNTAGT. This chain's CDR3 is CASSDLYGARQETQYF.

The CDR3 here is CSVVSAESYNEQFF. The rearrangement links TRBV29-1 to TRBJ2-1. This CDR3 contains 14 residues. The germline CDR1 and CDR2 sequences are SQVTM and ANQGSEA.